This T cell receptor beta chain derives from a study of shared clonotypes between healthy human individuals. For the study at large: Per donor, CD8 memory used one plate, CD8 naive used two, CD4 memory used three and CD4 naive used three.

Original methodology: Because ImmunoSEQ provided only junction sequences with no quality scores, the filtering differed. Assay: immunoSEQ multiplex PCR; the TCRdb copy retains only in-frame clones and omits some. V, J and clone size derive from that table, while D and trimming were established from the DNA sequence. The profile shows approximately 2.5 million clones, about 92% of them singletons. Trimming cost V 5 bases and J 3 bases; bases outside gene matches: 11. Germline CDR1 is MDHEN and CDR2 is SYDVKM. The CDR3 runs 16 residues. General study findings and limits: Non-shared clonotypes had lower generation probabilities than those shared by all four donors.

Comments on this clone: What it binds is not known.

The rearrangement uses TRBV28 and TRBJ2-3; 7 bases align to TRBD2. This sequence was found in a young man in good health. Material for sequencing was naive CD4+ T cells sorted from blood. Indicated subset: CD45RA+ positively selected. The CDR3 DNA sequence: TGTGCCAGCAGTCCTCCCCGGGCGCGGGGGACAGATACGCAGTATTTT. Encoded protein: CASSPPRARGTDTQYF. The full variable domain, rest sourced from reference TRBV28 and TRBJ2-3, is DVKVTQSSRYLVKRTGEKVFLECVQDMDHENMFWYRQDPGLGLRLIYFSYDVKMKEKGDIPEGYSVSREKKERFSLILESASTNQTSMYLCASSPPRARGTDTQYFGPGTRLTVL.